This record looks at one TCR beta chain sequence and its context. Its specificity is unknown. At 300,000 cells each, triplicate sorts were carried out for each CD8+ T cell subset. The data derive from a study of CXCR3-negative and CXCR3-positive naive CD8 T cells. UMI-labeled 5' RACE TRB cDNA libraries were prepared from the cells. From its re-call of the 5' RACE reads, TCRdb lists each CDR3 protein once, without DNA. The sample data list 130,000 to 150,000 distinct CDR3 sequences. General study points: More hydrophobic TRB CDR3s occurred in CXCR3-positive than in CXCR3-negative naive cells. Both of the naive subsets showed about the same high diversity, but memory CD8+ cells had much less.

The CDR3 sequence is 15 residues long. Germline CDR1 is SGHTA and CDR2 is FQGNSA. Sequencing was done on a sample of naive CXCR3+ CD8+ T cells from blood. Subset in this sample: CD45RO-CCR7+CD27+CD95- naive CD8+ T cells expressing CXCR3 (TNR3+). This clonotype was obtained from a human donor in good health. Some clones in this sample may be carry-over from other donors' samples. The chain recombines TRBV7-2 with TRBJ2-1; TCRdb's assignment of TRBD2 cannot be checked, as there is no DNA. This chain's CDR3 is CATDPAGGSYNEQFF.